One sample yielded the 23 T cell receptor delta chains listed below, sequenced in a study of Vδ1+ human thymocytes. Regarding the study as a whole: In the thymus, TRG and TRD repertoires looked highly polyclonal with Gaussian CDR3 lengths.

RNA was extracted from the cells and then reverse transcribed. CDR3 amplicons came from multiplex PCR with pooled V-gene forward and constant-region reverse primers. TCRdb re-analyzed the multiplex PCR reads via CATT. The table has 20,000 to 25,000 delta-chain clones, about 8% seen once. Antigens for these TCRs are unknown. The sample was Vdelta1+ gamma-delta thymocytes from the thymus. Subset given: FACS-sorted CD3+ TCRalphabeta- TCRVdelta1+ TCRVdelta2- thymocytes. All receptors come from a child under two years old who had congenital heart surgery.

In this sample, this clone turned up a few times. A read error may explain this, as a much larger clone is one base away. The chain couples TRDV2 to TRDJ1; 10 positions match TRDD3. The CDR3 is 14 amino acids. From germline, CDR1 is GEAIGNYY and CDR2 EKD. The CDR3 sequence is CACDTGGYTDELIF. The CDR3 DNA follows: TGTGCCTGTGACACTGGGGGATACACCGATGAACTCATCTTT.

This clone was detected only a few times. The rearrangement joins TRDV1 to TRDJ1, with D possibly TRDD3 on 6 matching bases. Trimming pared 2 bases from V and 2 bases from J, leaving 33 bases between. The length of the CDR3 is 22 residues. CDR1 and CDR2 (germline): TSWWSYY, QGS. CDR3 in amino acids: CALGEVRRVSYSGIEGTDKLIF. CDR3 nucleotide sequence: TGTGCTCTTGGGGAAGTCCGGCGTGTGTCGTACAGTGGGATAGAGGGGACCGATAAACTCATCTTT.

The chain carries TRDV2 and TRDJ1; 10 positions agree with TRDD3. The CDR3 length is 17 residues. V trimming: 5 bases; J trimming: 0 bases; junction bases outside the gene matches: 11. CDR1 is GEAIGNYY, CDR2 EKD, per germline. CDR3 in amino acids: CACVLLGDRINTDKLIF. CDR3 bases: TGTGCCTGTGTCCTACTGGGGGATCGAATAAACACCGATAAACTCATCTTT.

A single count supports this clone. No call was made for the V gene; the J gene is TRDJ1; the listed D gene, TRDD3, was not tested against the DNA. The CDR3 totals 19 residues. The CDR3 region is CALGELGRGGIRRTDKLIF. The CDR3 region has the DNA TGTGCTCTTGGGGAACTAGGGCGGGGGGGGATACGCCGCACCGATAAACTCATCTTT.

This clone turned up a few times. The chain joins TRDV1 to TRDJ1; 9 bases match TRDD3. The CDR3 is made up of 15 amino acids. After removal of 5 bases from V and 4 bases from J, the junction contained 8 bases not matched to a gene. Germline loops: CDR1 TSWWSYY, CDR2 QGS. The CDR3 is CALGKGGDTDDKLIF. The CDR3 nucleotides read TGTGCTCTTGGGAAAGGGGGGGATACTGACGATAAACTCATCTTT.

The chain combines TRDV1 with TRDJ1; perhaps TRDD3 as D (6 bases). Germline V CDR1 and CDR2: TSWWSYY, QGS. This CDR3 has 16 residues. V was clipped by 3 bases and J by 0 bases, with 14 bases between them. CDR3 bases: TGTGCTCTTGGGGATCCTGGGGAGGTTTACACCGATAAACTCATCTTT. This encodes CALGDPGEVYTDKLIF.

The rearrangement uses TRDV1 and TRDJ1; tentative D call: TRDD3 (6 bases). Trimming removed 1 base at V and 0 bases at J, with 12 bases between. The CDR3 has 16 amino acids. CDR1 is TSWWSYY, CDR2 QGS, per germline. Here the CDR3 DNA reads TGTGCTCTTGGGGAACCGGGGGACATATACACCGATAAACTCATCTTT. Amino acid sequence: CALGEPGDIYTDKLIF.

This clone was counted between two and nine times. V and J are TRDV1 and TRDJ1; 12 bases align to TRDD3. The germline CDR1 and CDR2 sequences are TSWWSYY and QGS. CDR3 length equals 23 residues. Trimming at V came to 2 bases and at J to 0 bases, leaving 22 bases not matched to a gene. CDR3 sequence: CALGETFLQLLGDTQDHTDKLIF. In nucleotides, the CDR3 is TGTGCTCTTGGGGAAACTTTCCTGCAACTACTGGGGGATACACAGGACCACACCGATAAACTCATCTTT.

This clone came up a few times. The chain employs TRDV1 and TRDJ1; TRDD3 matches at 7 bases. Germline trimming cut 1 base from V and 2 bases from J; bases unmatched to any gene: 19. Germline values: CDR1 TSWWSYY, CDR2 QGS. The CDR3 length is 20 residues. The CDR3 is CALGERGRTYGDSRTDKLIF. The CDR3 coding sequence is TGTGCTCTTGGGGAACGGGGGCGGACGTACGGGGATAGTCGGACCGATAAACTCATCTTT.

The table lists this clone with a few counts. This chain uses TRDV1 with TRDJ1; D perhaps matches TRDD2 (5 bases). From germline, CDR1 is TSWWSYY and CDR2 QGS. V was trimmed by 0 bases and J by 0 bases, leaving 11 bases between them. The CDR3 extends over 16 amino acids. As DNA, the CDR3 is TGTGCTCTTGGGGAACTCCCCCCCTTCAACACCGATAAACTCATCTTT. Translated, it gives CALGELPPFNTDKLIF.

This clone has a handful of counts. V usage is TRDV1 and J usage is TRDJ1; D gene uncertain. The CDR3 is 20 amino acids. Germline loops: CDR1 TSWWSYY, CDR2 QGS. V was cut by 0 bases and J by 0 bases, with 23 bases left in between. The chain's CDR3 is CALGELTGFPHRDNTDKLIF. In DNA, the CDR3 is TGTGCTCTTGGGGAACTTACAGGGTTCCCCCACCGGGACAACACCGATAAACTCATCTTT.

This clone was observed a few times. The germline gene is not matched at one end of the junction; a read error may be the cause. The chain recombines TRDV3 with TRDJ1; D unclear. This CDR3 has 14 amino acids. The germline V gene encodes CDR1 TVYSNPD and CDR2 GDNSRS (reference sequence). CDR3 loop: CAFSTTYEALKLIF. The CDR3 region has the DNA TGTGCCTTTAGTACTACGTACGAGGCATTAAAACTCATCTTC.

A few counts support this clone. The gene calls are TRDV1 and TRDJ1; either TRDD2 or TRDD3 may supply D (5 bases each). Germline CDR1 reads TSWWSYY; CDR2 reads QGS. V was pared by 3 bases and J by 2 bases, with 19 bases between. The length of the CDR3 is 17 residues. The CDR3 sequence is CALGDQFLTGATDKLIF. In DNA form, the CDR3 reads TGTGCTCTTGGGGATCAATTCCTGACGGGGGCTACCGATAAACTCATCTTT.

This clone has a handful of counts. The chain employs TRDV1 and TRDJ1, with TRDD3 identical over 8 bases. The CDR3 covers 20 residues. V shed 0 bases and J 0 bases; nucleotides not matched to a gene: 15. Germline lookup yields CDR1 TSWWSYY and CDR2 QGS. CDR3: CALGELATLLGALYTDKLIF. The CDR3 DNA is TGTGCTCTTGGGGAACTAGCTACCCTACTGGGGGCCTTGTACACCGATAAACTCATCTTT.

The chain is built from TRDV1 and TRDJ1, with TRDD3 matching 11 bases. The CDR3 has 18 residues. Germline trimming cut 1 base from V and 0 bases from J; bases unmatched to any gene: 7. Germline lookup yields CDR1 TSWWSYY and CDR2 QGS. The CDR3 loop reads CALGEPFHWGIYTDKLIF. CDR3 nucleotide sequence: TGTGCTCTTGGGGAACCATTCCACTGGGGGATATACACCGATAAACTCATCTTT.

This clone has only a few counts. The J gene is TRDJ4, the V gene TRDV1; 9 nucleotides match TRDD3. Germline-derived CDR1 and CDR2 are TSWWSYY and QGS. V lost 2 bases to trimming and J lost 0 bases; unmatched junction nucleotides: 19. This CDR3 region has 20 residues. The DNA of the CDR3 is TGTGCTCTTGGGGAATGTTGGGAATCAGCCTGGGGGATTGGGCCCAGACCCCTGATCTTT. Protein product: CALGECWESAWGIGPRPLIF.

This chain connects TRDV1 to TRDJ1; D might be TRDD3 (6 bases). The CDR3 loop spans 15 amino acids. The V end was cut by 2 bases, the J end by 10 bases, with 20 bases between. Germline V gives CDR1 TSWWSYY, CDR2 QGS. The CDR3 DNA sequence: TGTGCTCTTGGGGAAAGTACGGAGGATACTCTGGGACTCATCTTT. It specifies CALGESTEDTLGLIF.

This clone was picked up a small number of times. The chain combines TRDV1 with TRDJ1; TRDD3 matches 8 bases. Germline values: CDR1 TSWWSYY, CDR2 QGS. J lost 0 bases, V lost 5 bases, and 29 bases had no gene match. The CDR3 runs to 23 residues. CDR3 residues: CALGKEPKMGFGDTPKYTDKLIF. The CDR3 coding sequence is TGTGCTCTTGGGAAGGAGCCAAAGATGGGGTTCGGGGATACACCCAAGTACACCGATAAACTCATCTTT.

This sequence joins TRDV1 and TRDJ1; TRDD3 matches 7 bases. This CDR3 has 19 amino acids. The ends lost 1 base at V and 5 bases at J; junction bases unmatched: 19. CDR1 and CDR2 from the germline V gene are TSWWSYY and QGS. This CDR3 is CALGEPVRTLGTGLDKLIF. The CDR3 region has the DNA TGTGCTCTTGGGGAACCGGTAAGAACACTGGGGACAGGATTGGATAAACTCATCTTT.

This clone was counted between two and nine times. An end of the junction differs from the germline gene, which may be a read error. This sample also contains other DNA sequences that code for the same CDR3. V and J are TRDV1 and TRDJ1; TRDD3 matches at 10 bases. The length of the CDR3 is 16 residues. Looked up from germline, CDR1 is TSWWSYY and CDR2 is QGS. CDR3 protein: CALGEDWLGDTDKLIF. The CDR3 region has the DNA TGTGCTCTTGGGGAAGACTGGTTGGGGGATACCGATAAACTCATCTTC.

This clone was picked up a small number of times. J is TRDJ1 and V is TRDV3, with TRDD3 matching 10 bases. Unmatched junction bases numbered 12, after V lost 0 bases and J lost 2 bases. The germline CDR1 and CDR2 sequences are TVYSNPD and GDNSRS (reference sequence). This CDR3 is 17 amino acids long. CDR3 in amino acids: CAFSPLGDIVQTDKLIF. CDR3 in DNA: TGTGCCTTTAGTCCGCTGGGGGATATTGTACAAACCGATAAACTCATCTTT.

This sequence joins TRDV1 and TRDJ1; TRDD3 aligns across 11 bases. The junction had 7 bases not matched to a gene; V was cut back by 1 base and J by 0 bases. This CDR3 is 18 amino acids long. Germline V gene lookup returns CDR1 TSWWSYY and CDR2 QGS. The CDR3 spells CALGERVTGGYHTDKLIF. The CDR3 DNA is TGTGCTCTTGGGGAACGGGTAACTGGGGGATATCACACCGATAAACTCATCTTT.

This clone has just a few counts. The chain carries TRDV1 and TRDJ1; tentatively, D is TRDD3 (6 bases). The CDR3 loop spans 21 amino acids. Germline V gene lookup returns CDR1 TSWWSYY and CDR2 QGS. With 0 bases removed from V and 4 bases from J, the gap between germline ends came to 30 bases. CDR3 coding DNA: TGTGCTCTTGGGGAACTCCGGGATAGATGCTCCCCCCCCCGGCTGGACGATAAACTCATCTTT. Translated, it gives CALGELRDRCSPPRLDDKLIF.